Below, 26 T cell receptor beta chains from the same sample are listed, as sequenced in a study of identical twins. From the 5' RACE reads, TCRdb called clonotypes with MiXCR, one entry per CDR3 protein. The sample contains roughly 690,000 distinct CDR3 sequences, 21% of which appear only once. Another study also made use of these data, one on T cells expressing NK-cell markers.

The sequencing input was PBMCs. The receptors here all came from a woman aged 18-29 years in good health.

The chain recombines TRBV12-3 or TRBV12-4 with TRBJ2-2; D call uncertain. The CDR3 length is 14 residues. Trimming shortened V by 7 bases and J by 5 bases, and 14 bases separated the two germline ends. The CDR3, as DNA: TGTGCCAGCAACCTCTCCCCTCGGACCGGGGAGCTGTTTTTT. Translating it yields CASNLSPRTGELFF.

The DNA of the CDR3 is TGCAGCGTTGATTCGGGCTCCTACAATGAGCAGTTCTTC. It translates to CSVDSGSYNEQFF. The chain links TRBV29-1 to TRBJ2-1, with D uncertain. There are 13 residues in the CDR3. Trimming removed 3 bases at V and 0 bases at J, with 6 bases between. Germline CDR1 reads SQVTM; CDR2 reads ANQGSEA.

This chain joins TRBV20-1 and TRBJ2-7; D possibly corresponds to TRBD1 (6 bases). The V and J ends lost 0 bases and 2 bases respectively, with 26 bases between them. Germline CDR1 is DFQATT and CDR2 is SNEGSKA (reference sequence). This CDR3 spans 19 amino acids. The CDR3 reads CSARDVLSGHQLLTYEQYF. The CDR3 DNA sequence: TGCAGTGCTAGAGATGTTTTATCGGGACATCAGCTATTAACCTACGAGCAGTACTTC.

This rearrangement joins TRBV27 to TRBJ2-5, with TRBD2 identical over 8 bases. This CDR3 region has 14 residues. The junction had 4 bases not matched to a gene; V was cut back by 3 bases and J by 4 bases. Germline V gene sequence: CDR1 MNHEY, CDR2 SMNVEV (reference sequence). CDR3 DNA: TGTGCCAGCAGTTTGTCTAGCGGGCGAGAGACCCAGTACTTC. Amino acid sequence: CASSLSSGRETQYF.

This clonotype was seen many times. The genes are TRBV2 and TRBJ2-7, with D possibly being TRBD1 (6 bases). The CDR3 contains 14 residues. CDR1 is SNHLY and CDR2 is FYNNEI in the germline V gene. Trimming took off 8 bases at V and 2 bases at J, with 16 bases between the two ends. The CDR3 sequence is CASAYLRTAYEQYF. The CDR3 coding sequence is TGTGCCAGCGCTTACCTCCGGACAGCCTACGAGCAGTACTTC. Combining the CDR3 with reference TRBV2 and TRBJ2-7 gives the whole variable domain EPEVTQTPSHQVTQMGQEVILRCVPISNHLYFYWYRQILGQKVEFLVSFYNNEISEKSEIFDDQFSVERPDGSNFTLKIRSTKLEDSAMYFCASAYLRTAYEQYFGPGTRLTVT.

This clonotype has a handful of counts. The CDR3 sequence is CASSLGQGPGYEQYF. In DNA, the CDR3 is TGTGCCAGCAGCCTCGGACAGGGACCGGGATACGAGCAGTACTTC. The chain recombines TRBV9 with TRBJ2-7; 8 nucleotides agree with TRBD1. Per germline, CDR1 SGDLS and CDR2 YYNGEE. Trimming at V came to 4 bases and at J to 4 bases, leaving 10 bases not matched to a gene. The CDR3 covers 15 residues.

A single count supports this clonotype. V gene TRBV11-2 combines with J gene TRBJ2-4; 9 bases align to TRBD1. CDR3 size: 14 residues. Trimming cost V 3 bases and J 6 bases; bases outside gene matches: 3. Germline loops: CDR1 SGHAT, CDR2 FQNNGV. CDR3: CASSFDRGGNIQYF. CDR3 DNA: TGTGCCAGCAGCTTCGACAGGGGGGGAAACATTCAGTACTTC.

This rearrangement joins TRBV12-3 or TRBV12-4 to TRBJ2-1; D ambiguous. The CDR3 runs 15 residues. Trimming took off 2 bases at V and 2 bases at J, with 10 bases between the two ends. In DNA, the CDR3 is TGTGCCAGCAGTTTATGGCCCCTCCCCTACAATGAGCAGTTCTTC. It is translated as CASSLWPLPYNEQFF.

This clonotype was counted between two and nine times. CDR3 protein: CASSLLQGAAEAFF. The CDR3 nucleotides read TGTGCCAGCAGCTTGCTCCAGGGGGCCGCTGAAGCTTTCTTT. J is TRBJ1-1 and V is TRBV13, with 8 bases lining up with TRBD1. With V trimmed by 3 bases and J by 6 bases, 6 bases remained unmatched. Germline lookup yields CDR1 PRHDT and CDR2 FYEKMQ (reference sequence). This CDR3 has 14 residues.

The V and J genes are TRBV6-1 and TRBJ2-3; D possibly matches TRBD1 or TRBD2 (5 bases each). The CDR3 is made up of 15 amino acids. The germline V gene has CDR1 MNHNS and CDR2 SASEGT. V was clipped by 6 bases and J by 4 bases, with 17 bases between them. The CDR3: CASSPPGGWADTQYF. CDR3 coding DNA: TGTGCCAGCAGCCCCCCTGGGGGTTGGGCAGATACGCAGTATTTT.

This clonotype has just a few counts. The chain combines TRBV29-1 with TRBJ2-7; possible D gene TRBD2, 6 bases. Germline-derived CDR1 and CDR2 are SQVTM and ANQGSEA. V gave up 8 bases and J gave up 0 bases, with 14 bases separating them. CDR3 size: 13 residues. The CDR3 loop is CSTKGTSSYEQYF. In DNA, the CDR3 is TGCAGCACCAAAGGGACTTCCTCCTACGAGCAGTACTTC.

The chain couples TRBV20-1 to TRBJ2-3, with D unresolved. Germline values: CDR1 DFQATT, CDR2 SNEGSKA (reference sequence). The CDR3 sequence is 14 residues long. V dropped 0 bases and J dropped 0 bases, with 7 bases sitting between them. The CDR3 protein is CSARDLFSTDTQYF. CDR3 DNA sequence: TGCAGTGCTAGAGATCTCTTTAGCACAGATACGCAGTATTTT.

This clonotype turned up a few times. The chain is built from TRBV4-3 and TRBJ1-1; D is unresolved. The V gene's germline CDR1 is LGHNA and CDR2 YSLEER. The V end was cut by 1 base, the J end by 3 bases, with 9 bases between. The CDR3 runs 14 residues. CDR3 amino acids: CASSQGEDHTEAFF. Here the CDR3 DNA reads TGCGCCAGCAGCCAAGGGGAGGATCACACTGAAGCTTTCTTT.

This clonotype has just a few counts. The CDR3 region is CASSLGPRGDGYTF. CDR3 nucleotide sequence: TGTGCCAGCAGCTTAGGGCCCAGAGGGGACGGCTACACCTTC. This chain links TRBV7-6 with TRBJ1-2, with a tentative D call TRBD1 (5 bases). The CDR3 runs 14 residues. CDR1 is SGHVS and CDR2 is FNYEAQ in the germline V gene. V dropped 1 base and J dropped 8 bases, with 14 bases sitting between them.

The chain links TRBV7-4 to TRBJ2-1; D unresolved. Per germline, CDR1 SGHVT and CDR2 SQSDAQ. V gave up 4 bases and J gave up 7 bases, with 14 bases separating them. The CDR3 loop spans 14 amino acids. CDR3 protein: CASSYVNRMNEQFF. The CDR3 bases are TGTGCCAGCAGCTACGTTAATAGGATGAATGAGCAGTTCTTC.

In this sample, this clonotype turned up a few times. The gene calls are TRBV29-1 and TRBJ2-1; D uncertain. Germline CDR1 and CDR2: SQVTM and ANQGSEA. The length of the CDR3 is 12 residues. Trimming stripped 4 bases from V and 4 bases from J, with 8 bases between. Here the CDR3 reads CSVGSQYNEQFF. CDR3 sequence (DNA): TGCAGCGTTGGGTCCCAGTACAATGAGCAGTTCTTC.

The CDR3 DNA reads as TGTGCCAGCAGTTACGGGCACGGCGGGAGGCCCGCCTATACGCAGTATTTT. Translation gives CASSYGHGGRPAYTQYF. This chain joins TRBV6-5 and TRBJ2-3; 8 nucleotides line up with TRBD2. Germline CDR1 reads MNHEY; CDR2 reads SVGAGI. The V and J ends lost 2 bases and 7 bases, in that order; junction bases with no gene match: 14. This CDR3 has 17 amino acids.

This chain connects TRBV28 to TRBJ2-2, with D perhaps TRBD1 (5 bases). Trimming removed 10 bases at V and 4 bases at J, with 16 bases between. There are 14 residues in the CDR3. Germline CDR1 is MDHEN and CDR2 is SYDVKM. The CDR3 sequence is CAIDSYGATGELFF. In nucleotides, the CDR3 is TGTGCCATAGACTCTTATGGGGCCACCGGGGAGCTGTTTTTT.

The sample holds a few counts of this clonotype. The chain combines TRBV12-3 or TRBV12-4 with TRBJ2-4, with 8 bases aligning to TRBD1. V shed 6 bases, J shed 0 bases, and the junction held 4 bases outside the gene matches. This CDR3 spans 15 amino acids. CDR3 nucleotides: TGTGCCAGCAGATCGGGACAGGTAGCCAAAAACATTCAGTACTTC. Translation: CASRSGQVAKNIQYF.

This clonotype has ten or more counts. The rearrangement joins TRBV20-1 to TRBJ2-1; 8 bases match TRBD2. Trimming at V came to 0 bases and at J to 3 bases, leaving 7 bases not matched to a gene. The CDR3 sequence is 16 residues long. Germline V gene sequence: CDR1 DFQATT, CDR2 SNEGSKA (reference sequence). The CDR3 is CSARDPSRGDYNEQFF. CDR3 sequence (DNA): TGCAGTGCTAGAGATCCGTCGCGGGGGGACTACAATGAGCAGTTCTTC.

This clonotype came up many times. The CDR3: CASSLGTQDNEQFF. In DNA form, the CDR3 reads TGCGCCAGCAGCTTGGGGACACAGGACAATGAGCAGTTCTTC. The chain employs TRBV5-1 and TRBJ2-1; maybe TRBD1 (5 bases). Trimming cost V 0 bases and J 5 bases, with 9 bases left between them. The CDR3 totals 14 residues. Germline V CDR1 and CDR2: SGHRS, YFSETQ.

CDR3 protein: CASSSRPSGSDEQYF. For the CDR3, the DNA is TGTGCCAGCAGCTCCAGACCGTCAGGGTCCGACGAGCAGTACTTC. The V and J genes are TRBV11-2 and TRBJ2-7; weak D call: TRBD1 (5 bases). The CDR3 is made up of 15 amino acids. Germline assignment: CDR1 SGHAT and CDR2 FQNNGV. Trimming pared 4 bases from V and 5 bases from J, leaving 18 bases between.

This clonotype came up a few times. The chain joins TRBV12-3 or TRBV12-4 to TRBJ2-7; D remains ambiguous. The V gene lost 5 bases and the J gene lost 4 bases, with 12 bases spanning the gap. The CDR3 spans 13 residues. CDR3 nucleotides: TGTGCCAGCAGTCCCCAGTCTCTTTACGAGCAGTACTTC. It encodes CASSPQSLYEQYF.

This clonotype has more than one count but fewer than ten. The DNA of the CDR3 is TGCAGTGCTAGCGTCCGAAACTACGAGCAGTACTTC. This translates into CSASVRNYEQYF. The chain is built from TRBV20-1 and TRBJ2-7; no reliable D call. The CDR3 is 12 amino acids. Germline CDR1 DFQATT, CDR2 SNEGSKA (reference sequence). Trimming cost V 3 bases and J 3 bases, with 9 bases left between them.

The chain carries TRBV7-2 and TRBJ2-1; D not certain. V shed 5 bases and J shed 0 bases, with 14 bases lying between them. Germline CDR1 SGHTA, CDR2 FQGNSA. The CDR3 is 16 residues long. The CDR3 DNA sequence: TGTGCCAGCAGCGTGGGAACGGCCCCCTCCTACAATGAGCAGTTCTTC. Encoded protein: CASSVGTAPSYNEQFF.

Only a few counts were recorded for this clonotype. The chain recombines TRBV24-1 with TRBJ1-1; D gene ambiguous. The CDR3 has 13 residues. The germline V and J ends were trimmed by 0 bases and 7 bases, with 8 bases remaining between them. From germline, CDR1 is KGHDR and CDR2 SFDVKD. CDR3 bases: TGTGCCACCAGTGATTTGAATTACAGTGAAGCTTTCTTT. Residues: CATSDLNYSEAFF.